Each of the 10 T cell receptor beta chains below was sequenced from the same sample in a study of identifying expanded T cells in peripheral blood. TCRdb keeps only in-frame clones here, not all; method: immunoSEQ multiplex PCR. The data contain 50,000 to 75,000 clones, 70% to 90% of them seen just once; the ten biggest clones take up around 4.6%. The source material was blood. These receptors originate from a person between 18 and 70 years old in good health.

The CDR3 reads CASSIASGKHYEQYF. DNA for the CDR3: TGTGCCAGTAGTATAGCCTCCGGGAAGCACTACGAGCAGTACTTC. The chain joins TRBV19 to TRBJ2-7, with D possibly TRBD2 on 5 matching bases. Germline CDR1 reads LNHDA; CDR2 reads SQIVND (reference sequence). The CDR3 spans 15 residues. The V and J ends lost 1 base and 3 bases respectively, with 13 bases between them.

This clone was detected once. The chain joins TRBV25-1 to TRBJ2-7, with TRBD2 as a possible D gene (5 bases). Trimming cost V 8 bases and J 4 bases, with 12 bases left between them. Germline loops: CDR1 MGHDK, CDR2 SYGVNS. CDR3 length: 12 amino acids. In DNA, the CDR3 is TGTGCCAGCGGACGGGGAGATTACGAGCAGTACTTC. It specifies CASGRGDYEQYF.

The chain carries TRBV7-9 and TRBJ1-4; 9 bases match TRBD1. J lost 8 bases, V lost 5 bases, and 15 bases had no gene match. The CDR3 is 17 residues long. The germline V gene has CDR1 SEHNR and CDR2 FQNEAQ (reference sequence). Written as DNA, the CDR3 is TGTGCCAGCAGCCTAAGGGGGACAGGGCGCGAAAAGGAAAAACTGTTTTTT. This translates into CASSLRGTGREKEKLFF.

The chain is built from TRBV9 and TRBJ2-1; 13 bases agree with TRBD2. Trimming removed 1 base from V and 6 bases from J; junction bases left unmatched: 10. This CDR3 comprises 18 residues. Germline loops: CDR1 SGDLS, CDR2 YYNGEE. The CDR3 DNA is TGTGCCAGCAGCGTAAATCCCCAACTAGCGGGAGGGACCAATGAGCAGTTCTTC. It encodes CASSVNPQLAGGTNEQFF.

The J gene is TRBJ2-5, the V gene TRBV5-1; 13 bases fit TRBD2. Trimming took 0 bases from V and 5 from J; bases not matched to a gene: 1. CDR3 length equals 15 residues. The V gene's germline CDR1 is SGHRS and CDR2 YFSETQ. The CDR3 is CASSLGLAGGETQYF. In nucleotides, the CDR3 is TGCGCCAGCAGCTTGGGACTAGCGGGGGGCGAGACCCAGTACTTC. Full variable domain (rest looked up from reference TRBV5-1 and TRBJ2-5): KAGVTQTPRYLIKTRGQQVTLSCSPISGHRSVSWYQQTPGQGLQFLFEYFSETQRNKGNFPGRFSGRQFSNSRSEMNVSTLELGDSALYLCASSLGLAGGETQYFGPGTRLLVL.

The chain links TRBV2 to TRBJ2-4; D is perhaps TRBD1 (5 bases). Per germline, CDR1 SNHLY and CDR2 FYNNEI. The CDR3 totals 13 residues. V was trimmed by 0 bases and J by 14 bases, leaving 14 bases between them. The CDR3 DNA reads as TGTGCCAGCAGTGAAGCGCTTCAGGGTATTGAGTACTTC. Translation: CASSEALQGIEYF.

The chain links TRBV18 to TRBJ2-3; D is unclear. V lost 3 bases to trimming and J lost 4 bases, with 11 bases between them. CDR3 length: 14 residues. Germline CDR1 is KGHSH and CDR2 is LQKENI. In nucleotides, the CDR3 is TGTGCCAGCTCACCCCCGGGTGTTTCAGATACGCAGTATTTT. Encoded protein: CASSPPGVSDTQYF.

In DNA form, the CDR3 reads TGTGCCAGTAGTGAAATTCACTATGGCTACACCTTC. Its translation is CASSEIHYGYTF. The rearrangement joins TRBV19 to TRBJ1-2; D remains ambiguous. The CDR3 length is 12 residues. Germline V CDR1 and CDR2: LNHDA, SQIVND (reference sequence). Between the trimmed V and J ends, which lost 5 bases and 3 bases, there was a span of 7 bases.

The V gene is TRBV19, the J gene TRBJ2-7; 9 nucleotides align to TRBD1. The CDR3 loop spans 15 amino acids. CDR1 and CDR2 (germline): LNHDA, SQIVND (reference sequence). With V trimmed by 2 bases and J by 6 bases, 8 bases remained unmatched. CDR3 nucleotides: TGTGCCAGTAGTATAAAGACAGGGGGAGGGCTCGAGCAGTACTTC. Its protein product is CASSIKTGGGLEQYF.

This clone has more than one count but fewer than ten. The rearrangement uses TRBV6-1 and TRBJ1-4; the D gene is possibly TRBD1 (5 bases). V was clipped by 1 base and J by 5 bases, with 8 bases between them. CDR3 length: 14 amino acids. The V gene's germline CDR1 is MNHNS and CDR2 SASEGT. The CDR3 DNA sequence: TGTGCCAGCAGTGAAGGGGGGGGGAATGAAAAACTGTTTTTT. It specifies CASSEGGGNEKLFF.